The sample holds one count of the clone carrying this TCR beta chain. Its antigen is not identified. The sample is drawn from a study of neoadjuvant anti-PD-1 for oral cavity cancer. Study-wide findings and caveats: Higher pretreatment Treg/Th17 ratios tracked higher pretreatment blood clonality. PBMC Gini-index clonality exceeded responders' in non-responders post-nivolumab. Each response group had just a few patients in TCR analyses.

Time point denoted: after neoadjuvant nivolumab, at surgical resection. Patients had HPV-negative, locally advanced oral cavity squamous cell carcinoma. Looked up from germline, CDR1 is SGHVS and CDR2 is FQNEAQ. The CDR3 length is 14 residues. Trimming left V 4 bases short and J 6 bases short, with 15 bases between. This table comes from immunoSEQ multiplex PCR, and its TCRdb copy is limited to in-frame clones, with some not included. The data show 7,000 to 8,000 clones, with approximately 70% seen just once and approximately 3.2% held by the top ten. V usage is TRBV7-8 and J usage is TRBJ1-1, with a possible D match to TRBD1 (6 bases). Material: PBMCs, obtained after nivolumab (anti-PD-1) treatment. The clonotype comes from a person between 40 and 80 years old with oral cavity squamous cell carcinoma. The CDR3 DNA sequence: TGTGCCAGCAGCTCTTTCCGGGGGCCGGCTGAAGCTTTCTTT. As protein: CASSSFRGPAEAFF.